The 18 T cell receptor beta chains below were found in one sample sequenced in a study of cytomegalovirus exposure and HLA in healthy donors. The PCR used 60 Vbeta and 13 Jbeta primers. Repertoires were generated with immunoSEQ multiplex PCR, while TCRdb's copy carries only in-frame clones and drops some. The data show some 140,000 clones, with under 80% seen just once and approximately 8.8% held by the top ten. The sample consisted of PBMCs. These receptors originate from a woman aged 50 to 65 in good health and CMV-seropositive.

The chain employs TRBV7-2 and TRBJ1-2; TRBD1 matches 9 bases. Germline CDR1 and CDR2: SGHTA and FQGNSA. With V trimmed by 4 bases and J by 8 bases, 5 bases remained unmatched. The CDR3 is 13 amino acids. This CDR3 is CASSSQGAGGYTF. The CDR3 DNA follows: TGTGCCAGCAGCTCACAGGGGGCAGGGGGCTACACCTTC.

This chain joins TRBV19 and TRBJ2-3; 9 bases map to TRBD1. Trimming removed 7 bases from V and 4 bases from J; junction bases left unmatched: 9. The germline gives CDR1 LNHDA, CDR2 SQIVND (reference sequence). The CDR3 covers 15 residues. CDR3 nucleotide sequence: TGTGCCAGTACCTCTTATAACAGGGGGCCAGATACGCAGTATTTT. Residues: CASTSYNRGPDTQYF. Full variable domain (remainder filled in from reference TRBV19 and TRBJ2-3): DGGITQSPKYLFRKEGQNVTLSCEQNLNHDAMYWYRQDPGQGLRLIYYSQIVNDFQKGDIAEGYSVSREKKESFPLTVTSAQKNPTAFYLCASTSYNRGPDTQYFGPGTRLTVL.

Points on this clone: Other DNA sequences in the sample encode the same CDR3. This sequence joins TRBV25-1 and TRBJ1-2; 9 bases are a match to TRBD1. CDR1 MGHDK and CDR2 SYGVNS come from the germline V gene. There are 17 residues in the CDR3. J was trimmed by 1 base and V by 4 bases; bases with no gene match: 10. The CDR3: CASSGSYSTGGNYGYTF. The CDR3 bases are TGTGCCAGCAGTGGGTCATACTCGACAGGGGGTAACTATGGCTACACCTTC.

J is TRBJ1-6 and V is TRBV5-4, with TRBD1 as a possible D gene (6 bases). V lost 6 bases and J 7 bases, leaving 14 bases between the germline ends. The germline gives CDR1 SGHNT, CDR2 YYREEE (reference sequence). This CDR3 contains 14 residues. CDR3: CASNRDGRNSPLHF. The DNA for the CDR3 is TGTGCCAGCAACAGGGACGGACGAAATTCACCCCTCCACTTT.

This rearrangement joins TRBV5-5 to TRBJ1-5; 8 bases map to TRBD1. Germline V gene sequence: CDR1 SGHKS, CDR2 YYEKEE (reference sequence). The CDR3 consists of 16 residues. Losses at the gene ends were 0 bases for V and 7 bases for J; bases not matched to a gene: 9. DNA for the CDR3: TGTGCCAGCAGCTTGGCTGACAGGGGAGTTGAGCAGCCCCAGCATTTT. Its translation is CASSLADRGVEQPQHF.

Written as DNA, the CDR3 is TGTGCCAGCATAGACGGGGGAGAACAGTACCAAGAGACCCAGTACTTC. Protein sequence: CASIDGGEQYQETQYF. The V call is TRBV28, the J call TRBJ2-5; weak D call: TRBD2 (6 bases). Trimming shortened V by 7 bases and J by 0 bases, and 18 bases separated the two germline ends. The V gene's germline CDR1 is MDHEN and CDR2 SYDVKM. This CDR3 has 16 amino acids.

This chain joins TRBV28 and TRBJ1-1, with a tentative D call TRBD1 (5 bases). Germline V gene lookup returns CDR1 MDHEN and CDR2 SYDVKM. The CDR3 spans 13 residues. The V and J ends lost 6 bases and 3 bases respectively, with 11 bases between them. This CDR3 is CASRGGGDTEAFF. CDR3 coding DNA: TGTGCCAGCAGGGGGGGAGGGGACACTGAAGCTTTCTTT.

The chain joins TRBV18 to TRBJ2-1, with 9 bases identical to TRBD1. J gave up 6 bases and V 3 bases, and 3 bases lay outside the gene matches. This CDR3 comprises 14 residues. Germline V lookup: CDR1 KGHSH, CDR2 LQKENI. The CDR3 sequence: CASSPGTGLNEQFF. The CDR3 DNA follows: TGTGCCAGCTCACCTGGGACAGGGCTCAATGAGCAGTTCTTC.

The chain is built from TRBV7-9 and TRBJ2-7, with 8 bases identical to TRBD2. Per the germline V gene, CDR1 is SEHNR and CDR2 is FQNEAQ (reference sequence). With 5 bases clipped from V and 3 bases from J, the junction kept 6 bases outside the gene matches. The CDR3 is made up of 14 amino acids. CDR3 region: CASSQGREGYEQYF. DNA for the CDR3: TGTGCCAGCAGCCAGGGACGGGAGGGCTACGAGCAGTACTTC.

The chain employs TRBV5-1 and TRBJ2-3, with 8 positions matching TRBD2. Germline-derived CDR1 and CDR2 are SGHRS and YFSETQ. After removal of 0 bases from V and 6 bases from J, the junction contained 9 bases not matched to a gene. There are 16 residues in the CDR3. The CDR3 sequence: CASSLGSSGAGDTQYF. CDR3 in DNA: TGCGCCAGCAGCTTGGGTAGTAGCGGGGCGGGGGATACGCAGTATTTT.

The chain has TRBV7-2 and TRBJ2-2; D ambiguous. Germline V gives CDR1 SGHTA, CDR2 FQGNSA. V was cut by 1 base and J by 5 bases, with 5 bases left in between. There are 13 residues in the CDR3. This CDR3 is CASSLERTGELFF. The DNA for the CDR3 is TGTGCCAGCAGCTTAGAGAGGACCGGGGAGCTGTTTTTT.

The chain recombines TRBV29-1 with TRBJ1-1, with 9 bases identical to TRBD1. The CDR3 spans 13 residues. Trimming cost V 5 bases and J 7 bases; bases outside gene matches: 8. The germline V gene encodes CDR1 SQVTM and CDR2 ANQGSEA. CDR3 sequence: CSVTPGQGLEAFF. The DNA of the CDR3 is TGCAGCGTTACCCCGGGACAGGGCCTTGAAGCTTTCTTT.

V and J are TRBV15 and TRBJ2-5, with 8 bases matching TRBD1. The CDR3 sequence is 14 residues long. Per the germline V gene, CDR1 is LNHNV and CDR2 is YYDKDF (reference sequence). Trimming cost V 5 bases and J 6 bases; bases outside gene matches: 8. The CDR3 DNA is TGTGCCACCAGCTACTCAGGGGGCGTGAAGACCCAGTACTTC. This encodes CATSYSGGVKTQYF.

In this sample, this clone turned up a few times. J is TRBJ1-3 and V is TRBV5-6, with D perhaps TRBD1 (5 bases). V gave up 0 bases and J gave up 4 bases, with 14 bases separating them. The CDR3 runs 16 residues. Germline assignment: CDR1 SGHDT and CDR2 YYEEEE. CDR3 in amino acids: CASSLEGSGWGNTIYF. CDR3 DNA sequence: TGTGCCAGCAGCTTGGAAGGCTCAGGGTGGGGAAACACCATATATTTT.

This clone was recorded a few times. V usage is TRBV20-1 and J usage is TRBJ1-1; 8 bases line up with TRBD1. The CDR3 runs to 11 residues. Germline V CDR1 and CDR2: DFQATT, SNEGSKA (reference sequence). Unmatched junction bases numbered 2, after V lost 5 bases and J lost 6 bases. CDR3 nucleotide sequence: TGCAGTGCTGGACAGGGCCCTGAAGCTTTCTTT. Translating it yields CSAGQGPEAFF.

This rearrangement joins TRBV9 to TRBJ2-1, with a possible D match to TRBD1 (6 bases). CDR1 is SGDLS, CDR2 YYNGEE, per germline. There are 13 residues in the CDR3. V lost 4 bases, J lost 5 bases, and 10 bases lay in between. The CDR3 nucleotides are TGTGCCAGCAGCCCTAGGGACAACAATGAGCAGTTCTTC. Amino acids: CASSPRDNNEQFF. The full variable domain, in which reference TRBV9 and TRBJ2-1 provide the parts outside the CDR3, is DSGVTQTPKHLITATGQRVTLRCSPRSGDLSVYWYQQSLDQGLQFLIQYYNGEERAKGNILERFSAQQFPDLHSELNLSSLELGDSALYFCASSPRDNNEQFFGPGTRLTVL.

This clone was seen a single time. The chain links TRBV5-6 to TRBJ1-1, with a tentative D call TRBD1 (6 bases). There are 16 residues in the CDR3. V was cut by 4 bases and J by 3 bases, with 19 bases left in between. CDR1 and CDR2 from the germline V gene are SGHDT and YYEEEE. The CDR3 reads CASSPAPGGADTEAFF. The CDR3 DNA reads TGTGCCAGCAGCCCGGCCCCTGGGGGCGCGGACACTGAAGCTTTCTTT.

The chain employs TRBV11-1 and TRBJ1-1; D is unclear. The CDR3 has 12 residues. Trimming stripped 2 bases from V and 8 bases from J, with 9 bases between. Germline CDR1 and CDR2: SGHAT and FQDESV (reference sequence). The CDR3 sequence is CASSLSEGEAFF. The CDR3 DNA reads TGTGCCAGCAGCTTAAGCGAGGGCGAAGCTTTCTTT.